The sequence of this T cell receptor beta chain was determined in a study of human T cells and chemical hapten exposure. Study background: Each patient's scalp received weekly diphenylcyclopropenone throughout the approximately 24-week study. Study outcomes and limitations: Following DPC sensitization, TCRs present above 1 in 1000 frequency showed no change. Compared with pre-sensitization or healthy control sets, expanded TCRs clustered more.

The time point is: patch test 1, 2 weeks after DPC sensitization. Treatment meaning: therapeutic diphenylcyclopropenone sensitization with weekly scalp DPC. MiXCR was run by TCRdb on the RACE reads, yielding one entry per CDR3 protein. Of under 120,000 distinct CDR3 sequences listed, approximately 10% are singletons. The CDR3 is 14 residues long. Trimming took 7 bases from V and 0 from J, leaving 13 bases between them. CDR1 and CDR2 from the germline V gene are SQVTM and ANQGSEA. A remark on this clonotype: The antigen is not known.

Sequencing used whole blood, obtained in connection with sensitization to the hapten diphenylcyclopropenone (DPC). The chain joins TRBV29-1 to TRBJ2-1, with D perhaps matching TRBD2 (6 bases). This TCR was sampled from a woman aged 40-49 years with alopecia areata. Some clones in this sample may be carry-over from other donors' samples. The CDR3 here is CSGRGGLSYNEQFF. CDR3 nucleotide sequence: TGCAGCGGTCGGGGAGGCCTCTCCTACAATGAGCAGTTCTTC.